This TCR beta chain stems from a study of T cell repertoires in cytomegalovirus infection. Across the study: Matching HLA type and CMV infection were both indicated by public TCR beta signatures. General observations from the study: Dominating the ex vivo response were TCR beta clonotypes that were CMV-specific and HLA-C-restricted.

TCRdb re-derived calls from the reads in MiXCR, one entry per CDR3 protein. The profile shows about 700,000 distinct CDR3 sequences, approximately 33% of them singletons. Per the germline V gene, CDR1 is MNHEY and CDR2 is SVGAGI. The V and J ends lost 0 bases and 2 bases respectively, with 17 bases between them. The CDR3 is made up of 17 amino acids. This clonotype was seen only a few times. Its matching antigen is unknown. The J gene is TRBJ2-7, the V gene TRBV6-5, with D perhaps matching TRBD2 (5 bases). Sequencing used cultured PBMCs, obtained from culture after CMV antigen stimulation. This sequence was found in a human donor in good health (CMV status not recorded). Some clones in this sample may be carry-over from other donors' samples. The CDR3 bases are TGTGCCAGCAGTTACTCCGCCGCGGGCCCGACCCCCTACGAGCAGTACTTC. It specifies CASSYSAAGPTPYEQYF.